What follows describes a single TCR beta chain. The data derive from a study of blood T cell repertoires in COVID-19. Here immunoSEQ multiplex PCR was the method, and the copy in TCRdb shows in-frame clones only, minus some. The repertoire holds about 240,000 clones, with approximately 90% as singletons. The germline V and J ends were trimmed by 5 bases and 3 bases, with 11 bases remaining between them. Germline V CDR1 and CDR2: SGHTA, FQGTGA. The CDR3 sequence is 14 residues long. This clonotype was sampled from a young woman who had recovered from COVID-19. V is TRBV7-3 and J is TRBJ2-1, with D uncertain. The sample taken for sequencing was PBMCs or T cells enriched from blood (not recorded which). CDR3 DNA sequence: TGTGCCAGCAGCCCCTCGAACAGCTACAATGAGCAGTTCTTC. This gives the protein CASSPSNSYNEQFF. The variable domain in full, completed from reference TRBV7-3 and TRBJ2-1, reads GAGVSQTPSNKVTEKGKYVELRCDPISGHTALYWYRQSLGQGPEFLIYFQGTGAADDSGLPNDRFFAVRPEGSVSTLKIQRTERGDSAVYLCASSPSNSYNEQFFGPGTRLTVL.